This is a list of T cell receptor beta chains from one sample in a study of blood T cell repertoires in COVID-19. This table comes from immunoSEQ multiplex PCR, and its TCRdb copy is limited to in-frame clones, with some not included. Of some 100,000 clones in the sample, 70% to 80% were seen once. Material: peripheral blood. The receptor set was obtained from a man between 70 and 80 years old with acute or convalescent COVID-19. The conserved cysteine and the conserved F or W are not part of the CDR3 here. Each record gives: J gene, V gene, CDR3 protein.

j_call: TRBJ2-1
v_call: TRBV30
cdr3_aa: AWSHTRSGALYNEQF

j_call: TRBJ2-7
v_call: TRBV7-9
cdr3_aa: ASSSPGLQGQSVYEQY

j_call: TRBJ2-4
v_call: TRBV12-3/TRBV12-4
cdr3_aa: ASSFRGENIQY

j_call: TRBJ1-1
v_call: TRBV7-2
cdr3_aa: ASSLASGNTEAF

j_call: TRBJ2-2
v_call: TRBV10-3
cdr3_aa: AISELVNGELF

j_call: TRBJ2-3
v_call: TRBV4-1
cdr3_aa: ASSQQGASTYTQY

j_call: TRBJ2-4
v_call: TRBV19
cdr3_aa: ASKLVGEDIQY

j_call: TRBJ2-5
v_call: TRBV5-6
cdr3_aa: ASSSVAGGRETQY

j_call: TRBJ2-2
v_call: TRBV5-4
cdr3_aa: ASTSFPGLGPLSRGELF

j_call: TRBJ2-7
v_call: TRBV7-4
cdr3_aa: ASSQLWWRSGEY

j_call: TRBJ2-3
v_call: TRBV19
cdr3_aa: ASSIDPGLAGDRKY

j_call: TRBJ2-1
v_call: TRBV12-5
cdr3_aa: ASGSGTEYNEQF

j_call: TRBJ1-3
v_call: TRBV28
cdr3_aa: ASITGQGTSGNTIY

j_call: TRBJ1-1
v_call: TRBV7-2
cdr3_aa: ASSLVGVTEAF

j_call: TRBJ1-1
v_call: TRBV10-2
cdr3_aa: ASGGNVATEAF

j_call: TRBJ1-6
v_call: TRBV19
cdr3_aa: ASSILWQGSNSPLH

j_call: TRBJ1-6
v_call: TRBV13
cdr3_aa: ASRPRERESPLH

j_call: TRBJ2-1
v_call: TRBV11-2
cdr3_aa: ASTYQASGTLF

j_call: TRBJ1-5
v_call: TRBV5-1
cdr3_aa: ASSQGTGVQPQH

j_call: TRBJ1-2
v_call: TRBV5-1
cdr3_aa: ASSLAPGQGGYT

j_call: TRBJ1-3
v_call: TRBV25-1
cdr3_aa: ASSERGYGNTIY

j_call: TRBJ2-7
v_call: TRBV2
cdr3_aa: ASSYIYEQY

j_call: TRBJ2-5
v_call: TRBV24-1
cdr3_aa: ATSDVNREETQY

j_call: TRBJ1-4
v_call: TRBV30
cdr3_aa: AWSTTGFEKLF

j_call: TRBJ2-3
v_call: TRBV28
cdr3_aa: ASSFPLLAGDADTQY

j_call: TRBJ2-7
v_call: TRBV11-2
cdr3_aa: ASSLGLAGGYEQY

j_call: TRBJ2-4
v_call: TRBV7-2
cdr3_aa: ASSPRTSGGIQY